The next 26 T cell receptor beta chains were all read from a single sample in a study of blood T cell repertoires in COVID-19. Method: immunoSEQ multiplex PCR; TCRdb's copy keeps in-frame clones and lacks some. The table shows about 27,000 clones, with about 90% occurring only once. The specimen sequenced was peripheral blood. These TCRs come from a woman aged 45 to 65 with active COVID-19.

A single count supports this clone. V is TRBV6-4 and J is TRBJ2-3; tentative D call: TRBD2 (5 bases). The germline gives CDR1 MRHNA, CDR2 SNTAGT. The V end lost 4 bases, the J end lost 2 bases, and 13 bases lay between the germline ends. The CDR3 spans 15 residues. CDR3 nucleotides: TGTGCCAGCAGTGCCGGGGTTCGGGACACAGATACGCAGTATTTT. This gives the protein CASSAGVRDTDTQYF.

This clone was observed a single time. The chain couples TRBV28 to TRBJ1-1; 8 bases line up with TRBD1. The CDR3 loop spans 14 amino acids. The J segment lost 7 bases and the V segment lost 7 bases, leaving 11 bases of the junction unmatched. Germline lookup yields CDR1 MDHEN and CDR2 SYDVKM. CDR3 loop: CASILGQGRGEAFF. The CDR3, as DNA: TGTGCCAGCATCCTAGGACAGGGTAGGGGTGAAGCTTTCTTT.

The chain couples TRBV5-1 to TRBJ2-7; 12 nucleotides match TRBD1. The V and J ends lost 3 bases and 5 bases, in that order; junction bases with no gene match: 12. The CDR3 totals 17 residues. Per the germline V gene, CDR1 is SGHRS and CDR2 is YFSETQ. The CDR3 spells CASSYSVPGQGADEQYF. DNA for the CDR3: TGCGCCAGCAGCTATTCCGTCCCGGGACAGGGGGCTGACGAGCAGTACTTC.

The V and J genes are TRBV12-3 or TRBV12-4 and TRBJ2-7, with TRBD2 identical over 8 bases. V dropped 5 bases and J dropped 2; count of bases not matched to a gene: 2. This CDR3 has 13 amino acids. In DNA form, the CDR3 reads TGTGCCAGCAGTCTTAGCGGGGCCTACGAGCAGTACTTC. This sequence encodes CASSLSGAYEQYF.

The chain links TRBV6-5 to TRBJ1-4; 7 bases agree with TRBD1. Germline CDR1 reads MNHEY; CDR2 reads SVGAGI. This CDR3 spans 15 amino acids. Trimming removed 6 bases from V and 8 bases from J; junction bases left unmatched: 12. CDR3 region: CASRRVGQGDEKLFF. In DNA form, the CDR3 reads TGTGCCAGCAGAAGGGTAGGGCAGGGGGACGAAAAACTGTTTTTT.

The chain uses TRBV18 and TRBJ2-7; 7 bases are a match to TRBD2. This CDR3 has 14 amino acids. Trimming removed 0 bases from V and 3 bases from J; junction bases left unmatched: 2. Germline values: CDR1 KGHSH, CDR2 LQKENI. The CDR3 DNA reads as TGTGCCAGCTCACCACCGGCTAGCGGCTACGAGCAGTACTTC. Translation gives CASSPPASGYEQYF.

This sequence joins TRBV11-2 and TRBJ2-7; 8 nucleotides align to TRBD2. V lost 0 bases, J lost 6 bases, and 13 bases stayed unmatched. Looked up from germline, CDR1 is SGHAT and CDR2 is FQNNGV. The CDR3 length is 17 residues. The CDR3 bases are TGTGCCAGCAGCTTAGACTCCCGACTAGCGAGGAGTGGCGAGCAGTACTTC. This codes for CASSLDSRLARSGEQYF.

This clone has just one count. The CDR3 nucleotides are TGTGCCAGCAGTGAGGGACAGGGGGCTGGCTACGAGCAGTACTTC. It yields the protein CASSEGQGAGYEQYF. The V call is TRBV6-1, the J call TRBJ2-7, with 12 bases matching TRBD1. The CDR3 has 15 residues. V was pared by 3 bases and J by 3 bases, with 3 bases of the junction left unmatched. CDR1 and CDR2 from the germline V gene are MNHNS and SASEGT.

This clone qualifies as medium-sized. The J gene is TRBJ2-7, the V gene TRBV11-2; no firm D call. The CDR3 consists of 14 residues. Germline lookup yields CDR1 SGHAT and CDR2 FQNNGV. V lost 6 bases to trimming and J lost 3 bases, with 15 bases between them. CDR3 nucleotides: TGTGCCAGCAGTCGTCTGATAGAAAACTACGAGCAGTACTTC. Translation: CASSRLIENYEQYF.

This clone was seen a single time. V gene TRBV19 combines with J gene TRBJ1-3; perhaps TRBD1 as D (6 bases). The CDR3 is 15 amino acids. Trimming pared 3 bases from V and 4 bases from J, leaving 13 bases between. CDR1 and CDR2 from the germline V gene are LNHDA and SQIVND (reference sequence). CDR3 bases: TGTGCCAGTAGTATCCGGGGGGCGGAGGGAAACACCATATATTTT. The encoded protein is CASSIRGAEGNTIYF.

The table lists this clone with a few counts. The chain recombines TRBV15 with TRBJ2-2; TRBD1 aligns across 12 bases. The CDR3 is 17 residues long. CDR1 is LNHNV and CDR2 is YYDKDF in the germline V gene (reference sequence). The V and J ends lost 0 bases and 7 bases, in that order; junction bases with no gene match: 6. CDR3 amino acids: CATSRDGGQGAVGELFF. CDR3 bases: TGTGCCACCAGCAGAGATGGGGGACAGGGGGCGGTCGGGGAGCTGTTTTTT.

J is TRBJ1-5 and V is TRBV2, with 7 nucleotides matching TRBD1. Germline values: CDR1 SNHLY, CDR2 FYNNEI. The CDR3 is made up of 17 amino acids. With 6 bases clipped from V and 4 bases from J, the junction kept 15 bases outside the gene matches. CDR3 in amino acids: CASRATGTEVRNQPQHF. The CDR3 DNA sequence: TGTGCCAGCAGAGCCACCGGGACAGAGGTTCGAAATCAGCCCCAGCATTTT.

This clone was picked up a small number of times. The chain links TRBV19 to TRBJ2-1; 8 bases fit TRBD1. The CDR3 runs to 15 residues. The ends lost 1 base at V and 6 bases at J; junction bases unmatched: 5. Per germline, CDR1 LNHDA and CDR2 SQIVND (reference sequence). In DNA form, the CDR3 reads TGTGCCAGTAGTATAGGGACAGGGTTGGCCAATGAGCAGTTCTTC. Residues: CASSIGTGLANEQFF.

V gene TRBV5-1 combines with J gene TRBJ2-1, with TRBD2 as a possible D gene (6 bases). The CDR3 consists of 15 residues. Trimming shortened V by 0 bases and J by 5 bases, and 12 bases separated the two germline ends. Germline CDR1 is SGHRS and CDR2 is YFSETQ. The CDR3 sequence is CASSLAPGLHNEQFF. CDR3 bases: TGCGCCAGCAGCTTGGCGCCGGGACTTCACAATGAGCAGTTCTTC.

The rearrangement uses TRBV10-3 and TRBJ2-7, with D possibly TRBD2 on 6 matching bases. Germline V gene lookup returns CDR1 ENHRY and CDR2 SYGVKD. This CDR3 spans 14 amino acids. V was trimmed by 3 bases and J by 2 bases, leaving 11 bases between them. The CDR3 nucleotides are TGTGCCATCAGTGATCGGACTAACGCCTACGAGCAGTACTTC. It specifies CAISDRTNAYEQYF.

This chain uses TRBV15 with TRBJ1-4; a possible D gene is TRBD1 (5 bases). Germline assignment: CDR1 LNHNV and CDR2 YYDKDF (reference sequence). The length of the CDR3 is 13 residues. Trimming pared 9 bases from V and 8 bases from J, leaving 16 bases between. Here the CDR3 reads CATRGGSREKLFF. CDR3 bases: TGTGCCACTCGCGGGGGGTCTCGAGAAAAACTGTTTTTT.

The gene calls are TRBV3-1 (or the pseudogene TRBV3-2) and TRBJ2-3; D is unresolved. The CDR3 sequence is 13 residues long. Germline lookup yields CDR1 LGHDT and CDR2 YNNKEL (reference sequence). V was shortened by 4 bases and J by 6 bases, with 11 bases between the two germline ends. Here the CDR3 reads CASSRRSADTQYF. DNA of the CDR3: TGTGCCAGCAGCCGAAGGAGCGCCGATACGCAGTATTTT.

CDR3 coding DNA: TGTGCCACCAGCCCCCGCGGCTCGCATGGCTACACCTTC. Translation: CATSPRGSHGYTF. The chain couples TRBV15 to TRBJ1-2; D is undetermined. Per germline, CDR1 LNHNV and CDR2 YYDKDF (reference sequence). The V end lost 5 bases, the J end lost 6 bases, and 13 bases lay between the germline ends. The CDR3 has 13 amino acids.

The chain recombines TRBV7-6 with TRBJ1-1, with 11 bases that match TRBD1. The CDR3 loop spans 16 amino acids. The germline V gene encodes CDR1 SGHVS and CDR2 FNYEAQ. V lost 1 base to trimming and J lost 1 base; unmatched junction nucleotides: 2. The CDR3 is CASSLEDRGPNTEAFF. The CDR3 DNA reads TGTGCCAGCAGCTTAGAGGACAGGGGGCCGAACACTGAAGCTTTCTTT.

This clone was seen just once. This chain links TRBV2 with TRBJ2-3; the match to TRBD2 covers 10 bases. The CDR3 extends over 15 amino acids. V lost 6 bases and J lost 3; bases outside the gene matches: 6. The germline V gene encodes CDR1 SNHLY and CDR2 FYNNEI. CDR3 sequence (DNA): TGTGCCAGCAGAGAATTAGCGGGAGGAACAGATACGCAGTATTTT. Amino acid sequence: CASRELAGGTDTQYF.

The genes are TRBV10-3 and TRBJ2-1; the D gene is possibly TRBD1 (6 bases). The CDR3 sequence is 20 residues long. The germline gives CDR1 ENHRY, CDR2 SYGVKD. The V end was cut by 3 bases, the J end by 6 bases, with 30 bases between. The CDR3 reads CAISDRLAGASGTIFNEQFF. DNA for the CDR3: TGTGCCATCAGTGACAGATTGGCAGGGGCCTCTGGCACGATCTTCAATGAGCAGTTCTTC.

CDR3 nucleotides: TGTGCCAGCAGTGGACAGAATGAAAAACTGTTTTTT. It specifies CASSGQNEKLFF. The genes are TRBV2 and TRBJ1-4, with D maybe TRBD1 (5 bases). Germline V gene lookup returns CDR1 SNHLY and CDR2 FYNNEI. CDR3 size: 12 residues. Trimming took 4 bases from V and 5 from J, leaving 5 bases between them.

J is TRBJ1-5 and V is TRBV5-8, with 8 bases aligning to TRBD1. This CDR3 region has 14 residues. The junction had 5 bases not matched to a gene; V was cut back by 2 bases and J by 7 bases. From germline, CDR1 is SGHTS and CDR2 YDEGEE. The CDR3 protein is CASSFSGGLQPQHF. CDR3 in DNA: TGTGCCAGCAGCTTTTCAGGGGGCTTGCAGCCCCAGCATTTT.

The chain has TRBV6-6 and TRBJ2-3; 10 bases align to TRBD2. Trimming took 6 bases from V and 2 from J; bases not matched to a gene: 5. CDR1 is MNHNY, CDR2 SVGAGI, per germline (reference sequence). The CDR3 is 15 amino acids. CDR3 in amino acids: CASRLGLADTDTQYF. The CDR3 DNA sequence: TGTGCCAGCAGACTTGGACTAGCGGACACAGATACGCAGTATTTT.

CDR3 sequence reads: CAWSVGGGNTIYF. The CDR3 nucleotides read TGTGCCTGGAGTGTCGGGGGTGGAAACACCATATATTTT. The chain uses TRBV30 and TRBJ1-3; D perhaps matches TRBD1 (5 bases). The V gene's germline CDR1 is GTSNPN and CDR2 SVGIG (reference sequence). Deletions cut 0 bases from V and 3 bases from J, with 6 bases between. The CDR3 is 13 amino acids.

V is TRBV28 and J is TRBJ2-6, with 7 bases aligning to TRBD2. Germline CDR1 is MDHEN and CDR2 is SYDVKM. The trim removed 7 bases at V and 0 bases at J, leaving 12 bases unmatched. This CDR3 has 18 residues. CDR3 nucleotides: TGTGCCAGCATCTCAGAGCGGGACCGCATCTCTGGGGCCAACGTCCTGACTTTC. It specifies CASISERDRISGANVLTF.